This T cell receptor beta chain was recovered during a study of blood T cell repertoires in COVID-19. The germline V and J ends were trimmed by 7 bases and 7 bases, with 4 bases remaining between them. The CDR3 spans 10 residues. Germline lookup yields CDR1 SEHNR and CDR2 FQNEAQ (reference sequence). This clone was counted between two and nine times. Only in-frame clones appear in the TCRdb table, and some are missing; sequencing was by immunoSEQ multiplex PCR. The profile shows around 150,000 clones, about 90% of them singletons. This receptor was identified in a man between 25 and 39 years old with COVID-19, enrolled during active disease. The sequenced material came from peripheral blood. The rearrangement links TRBV7-9 to TRBJ2-2; D gene uncertain. In nucleotides, the CDR3 is TGTGCCAGCAATCACGGGGAGCTGTTTTTT. Residues: CASNHGELFF.